These T cell receptor beta chains were read from a single sample in a study of T-cell memory formation after mild COVID-19. TCRdb reprocessed the 5' RACE reads via MiXCR and lists one record per CDR3 protein. The repertoire includes around 130,000 distinct CDR3 sequences, roughly 15% of them detected once, and approximately 15% sits in the top ten. The sequenced sample consisted of PBMCs or a T cell subset sorted from them (not recorded which). These receptors came from an adult woman who had mild COVID-19 (a few samples of this study predate the infection). Cell type and time point are not known. Each CDR3 is given without its conserved first and last residue. Fields, in order: V gene, J gene, CDR3 protein.

TRBV4-1	TRBJ1-4	ASSQGQAGKLF
TRBV10-3	TRBJ2-5	AISDASGSETQY
TRBV6-5	TRBJ1-2	ASSPTGFYGYT
TRBV5-6	TRBJ1-2	ASHQQTESYGYT
TRBV7-2	TRBJ2-1	ASSLDRGSYNEQF
TRBV30	TRBJ1-3	AWNRGSGNTIY
TRBV7-9	TRBJ1-1	ASRPVFRGDPHMNTEAF
TRBV7-2	TRBJ2-7	ASSNRSYEQY
TRBV27	TRBJ2-2	ASSPGDGGSPWAGELF
TRBV29-1	TRBJ1-2	SVDTGDRWERNYGYT
TRBV12-3/TRBV12-4	TRBJ2-7	ASSARRGALGGSF
TRBV7-9	TRBJ1-1	ASSVIRVMNTEAF
TRBV20-1	TRBJ1-6	SARSGEPLH
TRBV2	TRBJ2-1	ASTIPGTYNEQF
TRBV2	TRBJ2-7	ASKQGSYEQY
TRBV6-1	TRBJ2-3	ASSLAGGVPTLNTQY
TRBV5-1	TRBJ2-3	ASSSVGQTSTDTQY
TRBV2	TRBJ2-7	ASSPTVRPEQY
TRBV6-6	TRBJ2-5	ASSYTRTQETQY
TRBV7-6	TRBJ1-2	ASSPGSGRSFYGYT
TRBV27	TRBJ1-1	ASSHIRDSEAF
TRBV6-6	TRBJ1-3	ASSYSEGLSGNTIY
TRBV10-2	TRBJ2-3	ASSDGGGSTDTQY
TRBV7-2	TRBJ1-6	ASSLAGRQSRNSPLH
TRBV27	TRBJ2-2	ASSLSTTGELF
TRBV6-5	TRBJ2-2	ASSYTKAPGELF
TRBV9	TRBJ2-7	ASSVRDASYEQY
TRBV29-1	TRBJ2-2	SVGGTGNVGELF
TRBV5-1	TRBJ2-7	ASSFRGFYEQY
TRBV18	TRBJ1-1	ASSPQGKTEAF
TRBV12-3/TRBV12-4	TRBJ2-2	ASSPGHNTGELF